This TCR beta chain appears in the sequencing data of a study of siplizumab effects on memory and regulatory T cells. Study context: Reactions of mixed lymphocytes were paired, with siplizumab at about 1 ug/mL or without drug.

Measured with immunoSEQ multiplex PCR; TCRdb has only the in-frame clones, and not every one. Of about 9,900 clones in the sample, about 41% were seen once. The mixed lymphocyte reaction cells underwent coculture at 37°C for five to six days. Germline lookup yields CDR1 SGHDT and CDR2 YYEEEE. V was pared by 4 bases and J by 8 bases, with 21 bases between. The CDR3 is made up of 16 amino acids. By its share, this clone is medium-sized. Its antigen is unidentified. The chain uses TRBV5-6 and TRBJ1-4, with D perhaps TRBD1 (5 bases). The sequencing sample was made of CFSE-low (dividing) CD4+ T cells sorted from an allogeneic mixed lymphocyte reaction. The clonotype comes from a human donor in good health; the cells came from an allogeneic mixed lymphocyte reaction. The CDR3 sequence: CASSRYARGSGEKLFF. Written as DNA, the CDR3 is TGTGCCAGCAGCCGGTACGCCCGGGGCAGTGGGGAAAAACTGTTTTTT.